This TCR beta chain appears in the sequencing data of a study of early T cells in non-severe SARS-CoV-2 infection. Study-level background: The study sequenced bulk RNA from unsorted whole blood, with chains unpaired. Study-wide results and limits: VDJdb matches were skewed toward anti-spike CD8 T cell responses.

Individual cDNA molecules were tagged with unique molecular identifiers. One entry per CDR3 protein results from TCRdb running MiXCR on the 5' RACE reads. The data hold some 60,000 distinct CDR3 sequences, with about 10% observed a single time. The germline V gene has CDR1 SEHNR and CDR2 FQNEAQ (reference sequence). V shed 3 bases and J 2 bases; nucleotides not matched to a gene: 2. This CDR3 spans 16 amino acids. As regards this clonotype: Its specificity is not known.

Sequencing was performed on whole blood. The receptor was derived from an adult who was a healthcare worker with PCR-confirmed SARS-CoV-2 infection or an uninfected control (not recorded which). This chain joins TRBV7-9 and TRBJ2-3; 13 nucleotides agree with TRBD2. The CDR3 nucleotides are TGTGCCAGCAGCTTGGGGACTAGCGGGAACACAGATACGCAGTATTTT. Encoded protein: CASSLGTSGNTDTQYF.